The present entry profiles one T cell receptor (beta chain) with its context. The antigen it binds to is not known. Base quality data are lacking; no much larger clone is found one base away. The collaborating institutions used their own protocols to collect whole blood in K2EDTA tubes. Collaborator samples were shipped for TCRbeta analysis as frozen whole blood, isolated PBMCs, or DNA extracted from either sample type. TCRbeta CDR3 regions were amplified from genomic DNA using the immunoSEQ Assay, a bias-controlled multiplex PCR. The paper's data handling went like this. Within the assay, amplification of reference gene primers was used to estimate how many nucleated cells each sample contained. Sequence reads were collapsed and filtered to measure the absolute abundance of every unique TCRbeta CDR3 rearrangement. Productive Simpson clonality was computed per sample as the square root of Simpson's diversity index over productive rearrangements. This is the immuneACCESS table as TCRdb keeps it, with only in-frame sequences that have V and J called. A part of the clones is gone; compared with another copy, unresolved V genes explain less than half, and the rest is unexplained. V and J calls and clone size come straight from that table; D and trimming were deduced from the DNA. For this sample the table gives about 40,000 clones, of which approximately 81% were detected only once. Roughly 13% of the sample belongs to the ten largest clones.

Between the V and J ends, shortened by 4 bases and 2 bases respectively, the junction contains 15 bases. Including cysteine and phenylalanine, the CDR3 has 16 amino acids. Left in the record is the CDR3 DNA by itself, 48 bases read in frame from the first base. CDR1 and CDR2, per the germline V gene, are SNHLY and FYNNEI. The data were taken from a study of blood T cell repertoires in COVID-19 (dated by TCRdb to the early 2020s). Describing the broader study: Samples covering the acute and convalescent phases of COVID-19 were provided by collaborators in the United States, Italy and Spain. A de-identified subject ID, COVID-19 status, age in years and sex were almost always included in the sample metadata. Samples came from the ongoing ImmuneRACE study (first 160 participants) plus 1,254 subjects from 6 global collaborators. Where available, HLA class I and class II types were taken from metadata supplied by the sample provider and were not determined by assay-based typing. Subjects who had been exposed to COVID-19, were actively infected with it, or had recovered from it provided the deeply sampled blood TCRbeta repertoires that made up the dataset. The repertoires were made available in a free public database intended to serve as a resource for research on the immune response to SARS-CoV-2. The material from the prospective study consisted of cDNA or gDNA derived from T cells, B-cell-depleted T cells, or PBMCs. Overall study outcomes, separate from this receptor: Clinical and demographic metadata were provided uncurated, with the amount varying by source and participant.

This sequence was found in a human donor in a cohort sampled during active COVID-19. Recombination joined TRBV2 with TRBJ2-1; TRBD1 is perhaps the D gene, given 5 matching bases. Source material: peripheral blood. CDR3 reads: CASSAQRQTAYNEQFF. Read as DNA, the sequence is TGTGCCAGCAGTGCCCAGAGACAGACTGCCTACAATGAGCAGTTCTTC.